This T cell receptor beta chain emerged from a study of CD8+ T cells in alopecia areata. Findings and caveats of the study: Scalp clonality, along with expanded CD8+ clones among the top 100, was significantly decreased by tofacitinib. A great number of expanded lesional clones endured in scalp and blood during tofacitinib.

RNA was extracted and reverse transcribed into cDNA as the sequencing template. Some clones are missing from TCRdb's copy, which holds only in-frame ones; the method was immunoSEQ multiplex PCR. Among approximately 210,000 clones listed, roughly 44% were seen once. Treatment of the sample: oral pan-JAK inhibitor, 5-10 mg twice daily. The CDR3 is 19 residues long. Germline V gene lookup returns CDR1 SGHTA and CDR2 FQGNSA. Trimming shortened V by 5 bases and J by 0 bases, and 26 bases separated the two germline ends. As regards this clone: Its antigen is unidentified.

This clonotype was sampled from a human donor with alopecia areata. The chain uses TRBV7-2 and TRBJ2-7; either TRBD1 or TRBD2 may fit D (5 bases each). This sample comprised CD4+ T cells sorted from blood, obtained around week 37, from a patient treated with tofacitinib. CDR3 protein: CASSNPGPTASPSSYEQYF. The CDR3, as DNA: TGTGCCAGCAGCAACCCGGGACCGACAGCTTCCCCTAGCTCCTACGAGCAGTACTTC. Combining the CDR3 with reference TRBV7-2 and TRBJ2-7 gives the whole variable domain GAGVSQSPSNKVTEKGKDVELRCDPISGHTALYWYRQSLGQGLEFLIYFQGNSAPDKSGLPSDRFSAERTGGSVSTLTIQRTQQEDSAVYLCASSNPGPTASPSSYEQYFGPGTRLTVT.